The 24 T cell receptor beta chains below all came from one sample that was sequenced in a study of beta chain features in type 1 diabetes. Study results and limitations: All four CD4+ subsets from Type 1 diabetes patients carried moderately but significantly shorter TCRB CDR3s.

Reverse transcription of all isolated RNA meant that expressed TCRB transcripts were sequenced. Clones were read by immunoSEQ multiplex PCR, and TCRdb kept only the in-frame ones, dropping some. This table has hundreds of thousands of clones, roughly 13% appearing once. The antigens these receptors bind are not known. The sequencing sample was made of naive CD4+ T cells from blood. These receptor sequences come from a man aged 18 to 30 with type 1 diabetes.

This clone showed up just a few times. The genes are TRBV18 and TRBJ2-7; maybe TRBD1 (5 bases). The V end lost 3 bases, the J end lost 4 bases, and 16 bases lay between the germline ends. The CDR3 covers 15 residues. In germline, CDR1 is KGHSH, CDR2 LQKENI. The CDR3 protein is CASSPFRVSPYEQYF. The CDR3 DNA is TGTGCCAGCTCACCTTTCAGGGTTTCTCCTTACGAGCAGTACTTC.

This clone was counted only a few times. The chain employs TRBV6-6 and TRBJ2-1, with a weak D call TRBD2 (5 bases). The V gene's germline CDR1 is MNHNY and CDR2 SVGAGI (reference sequence). The CDR3 consists of 15 residues. Trimming took 0 bases from V and 3 from J, leaving 9 bases between them. This chain's CDR3 is CASSYSVGNYNEQFF. The CDR3 DNA sequence: TGTGCCAGCAGTTACTCGGTCGGGAACTACAATGAGCAGTTCTTC.

For the CDR3, the DNA is TGCAGCGTTGGGACCCATAATGAAAAACTGTTTTTT. It specifies CSVGTHNEKLFF. This chain connects TRBV29-1 to TRBJ1-4; D is unclear. CDR3 length: 12 residues. Germline V CDR1 and CDR2: SQVTM, ANQGSEA. The ends were cut back, 4 bases at V and 4 bases at J, with 7 bases in the middle.

The gene calls are TRBV11-3 and TRBJ2-3; the D gene is possibly TRBD2 (7 bases). CDR1 SGHNT and CDR2 YENEEA come from the germline V gene. Trimming pared 6 bases from V and 1 base from J, leaving 14 bases between. The CDR3 is 15 amino acids. The CDR3 reads CASRNREGGTDTQYF. The CDR3 nucleotides read TGTGCCAGCAGGAACAGGGAGGGAGGCACAGATACGCAGTATTTT.

The chain links TRBV7-2 to TRBJ1-2, with D unclear. Germline CDR1 is SGHTA and CDR2 is FQGNSA. The CDR3 totals 11 residues. The V and J ends lost 1 base and 9 bases respectively, with 6 bases between them. This chain's CDR3 is CASSLDERYTF. The DNA of the CDR3 is TGTGCCAGCAGCTTAGATGAACGCTACACCTTC.

This clone showed up just a few times. The rearrangement links TRBV11-2 to TRBJ1-6; unclear D gene. The ends were cut back, 4 bases at V and 8 bases at J, with 9 bases in the middle. This CDR3 is 13 amino acids long. Germline lookup yields CDR1 SGHAT and CDR2 FQNNGV. CDR3 sequence (DNA): TGTGCCAGCAGCTCCTCGCGGGATTCACCCCTCCACTTT. This codes for CASSSSRDSPLHF.

The gene calls are TRBV18 and TRBJ1-5, with D perhaps TRBD1 (5 bases). The CDR3 is made up of 15 amino acids. CDR1 and CDR2 (germline): KGHSH, LQKENI. Trimming removed 1 base at V and 6 bases at J, with 13 bases between. The DNA of the CDR3 is TGTGCCAGCTCACCACAGGAGGGGCTCGTTCAGCCCCAGCATTTT. Translating gives CASSPQEGLVQPQHF. Using reference TRBV18 and TRBJ1-5 for the parts outside the CDR3, the full variable domain is NAGVMQNPRHLVRRRGQEARLRCSPMKGHSHVYWYRQLPEEGLKFMVYLQKENIIDESGMPKERFSAEFPKEGPSILRIQQVVRGDSAAYFCASSPQEGLVQPQHFGDGTRLSIL.

The genes are TRBV27 and TRBJ2-5; 8 bases are a match to TRBD2. The ends lost 3 bases at V and 4 bases at J; junction bases unmatched: 7. The CDR3 spans 15 residues. Germline V gives CDR1 MNHEY, CDR2 SMNVEV (reference sequence). CDR3 in amino acids: CASSFSGGYLETQYF. For the CDR3, the DNA is TGTGCCAGCAGTTTCAGCGGGGGTTACTTAGAGACCCAGTACTTC.

This chain uses TRBV18 with TRBJ2-7; D possibly corresponds to TRBD1 (6 bases). Germline V gives CDR1 KGHSH, CDR2 LQKENI. The CDR3 has 14 residues. Between the trimmed V and J ends, which lost 2 bases and 0 bases, there was a span of 8 bases. CDR3: CASSPSGVSYEQYF. CDR3 bases: TGTGCCAGCTCACCATCAGGGGTCTCCTACGAGCAGTACTTC.

This clone came up a few times. The gene calls are TRBV29-1 and TRBJ1-1; unclear D gene. The CDR3 covers 12 residues. The V gene lost 7 bases and the J gene lost 5 bases, with 14 bases spanning the gap. CDR1 SQVTM and CDR2 ANQGSEA come from the germline V gene. CDR3 in amino acids: CSADLRMTEAFF. CDR3 DNA sequence: TGCAGCGCGGACCTCCGTATGACTGAAGCTTTCTTT.

The chain carries TRBV9 and TRBJ2-6; weak D call: TRBD1 (6 bases). This CDR3 region has 16 residues. The V gene lost 0 bases and the J gene lost 0 bases, with 7 bases spanning the gap. Germline CDR1 and CDR2: SGDLS and YYNGEE. In nucleotides, the CDR3 is TGTGCCAGCAGCGTAGGGACAGTCTCTGGGGCCAACGTCCTGACTTTC. This encodes CASSVGTVSGANVLTF.

This chain joins TRBV6-6 and TRBJ2-5; possibly TRBD1 for D (6 bases). Per germline, CDR1 MNHNY and CDR2 SVGAGI (reference sequence). V gave up 2 bases and J gave up 3 bases, with 13 bases separating them. CDR3 length equals 15 residues. The CDR3 sequence is CASSYLGTYEETQYF. The CDR3 DNA reads as TGTGCCAGCAGTTACCTGGGGACATATGAAGAGACCCAGTACTTC.

This clone has just a few counts. This chain links TRBV4-1 with TRBJ2-5; 7 nucleotides align to TRBD2. CDR1 is MGHRA, CDR2 YSYEKL, per germline. The CDR3 contains 18 residues. Losses at the gene ends were 1 base for V and 0 bases for J; bases not matched to a gene: 11. CDR3: CASSQGRGVLTYQETQYF. CDR3 DNA sequence: TGCGCCAGCAGCCAAGGCCGGGGGGTTCTCACGTACCAAGAGACCCAGTACTTC.

This clone was seen a few times. V usage is TRBV27 and J usage is TRBJ2-7, with D perhaps matching TRBD2 (7 bases). Germline CDR1 MNHEY, CDR2 SMNVEV (reference sequence). This CDR3 region has 12 residues. Trimming removed 3 bases at V and 7 bases at J, with 10 bases between. CDR3 sequence reads: CASSFRGGEQYF. DNA of the CDR3: TGTGCCAGCAGTTTTAGGGGGGGAGAGCAGTACTTC.

The chain carries TRBV6-1 and TRBJ1-4; a weak D match, TRBD1 (5 bases). The germline CDR1 and CDR2 sequences are MNHNS and SASEGT. This CDR3 spans 13 amino acids. The V and J ends lost 2 bases and 8 bases respectively, with 9 bases between them. The CDR3 is CASSEQGLEKLFF. The CDR3 coding sequence is TGTGCCAGCAGTGAACAGGGCTTGGAAAAACTGTTTTTT.

The CDR3 sequence: CSVEKLGGSMNTEAFF. DNA for the CDR3: TGCAGCGTTGAAAAGCTAGGTGGCTCCATGAACACTGAAGCTTTCTTT. J is TRBJ1-1 and V is TRBV29-1; D not certain. Between the trimmed V and J ends, which lost 2 bases and 0 bases, there was a span of 16 bases. Germline loops: CDR1 SQVTM, CDR2 ANQGSEA. This CDR3 has 16 amino acids.

The V call is TRBV28, the J call TRBJ1-5, with D perhaps matching TRBD1 (5 bases). Trimming stripped 2 bases from V and 4 bases from J, with 12 bases between. From germline, CDR1 is MDHEN and CDR2 SYDVKM. This CDR3 has 15 residues. The chain's CDR3 is CASSLGGLINQPQHF. The CDR3 nucleotides are TGTGCCAGCAGTTTAGGGGGACTGATAAATCAGCCCCAGCATTTT.

This clone turned up a few times. The rearrangement joins TRBV28 to TRBJ2-7; D remains unclear. The CDR3 is made up of 14 amino acids. V shed 5 bases and J shed 0 bases, with 11 bases lying between them. Germline CDR1 is MDHEN and CDR2 is SYDVKM. CDR3 region: CASSLSSFSYEQYF. CDR3 in DNA: TGTGCCAGCAGTCTTTCATCGTTCTCCTACGAGCAGTACTTC.

This sequence joins TRBV6-1 and TRBJ1-1; no clear D gene. V lost 4 bases and J lost 1, with 4 bases in between. Germline V CDR1 and CDR2: MNHNS, SASEGT. The CDR3 spans 12 residues. The CDR3 spells CASSGWNTEAFF. The CDR3 nucleotides are TGTGCCAGCAGTGGATGGAACACTGAAGCTTTCTTT.

J is TRBJ2-5 and V is TRBV19; TRBD1 matches 7 bases. The V and J ends lost 5 bases and 4 bases, in that order; junction bases with no gene match: 10. Looked up from germline, CDR1 is LNHDA and CDR2 is SQIVND (reference sequence). The CDR3 has 15 residues. Written as DNA, the CDR3 is TGTGCCAGTAGTCTAAACAGGGGCTTGGGAGAGACCCAGTACTTC. Its translation is CASSLNRGLGETQYF.

This clone was seen only a few times. V is TRBV7-6 and J is TRBJ2-1; D call uncertain. CDR1 is SGHVS and CDR2 is FNYEAQ in the germline V gene. The CDR3 covers 14 residues. V was pared by 4 bases and J by 9 bases, with 16 bases between. This chain's CDR3 is CASSSGPWEGEQFF. The CDR3 coding sequence is TGTGCCAGCAGCTCCGGACCTTGGGAAGGTGAGCAGTTCTTC.

J is TRBJ1-5 and V is TRBV7-2; D remains unclear. Trimming removed 1 base at V and 0 bases at J, with 13 bases between. This CDR3 is 17 amino acids long. In germline, CDR1 is SGHTA, CDR2 FQGNSA. The DNA of the CDR3 is TGTGCCAGCAGCTTAGTCATATCACAGTATAGCAATCAGCCCCAGCATTTT. Protein product: CASSLVISQYSNQPQHF.

The chain recombines TRBV7-2 with TRBJ1-2; TRBD1 is a possible D gene (6 bases). Germline assignment: CDR1 SGHTA and CDR2 FQGNSA. The V end was cut by 8 bases, the J end by 8 bases, with 18 bases between. This CDR3 has 13 residues. CDR3 in DNA: TGTGCCAGCCGGACTGGGGGGGGCCGCGGCTACACCTTC. Its protein product is CASRTGGGRGYTF.

This chain uses TRBV7-9 with TRBJ2-3; 8 bases map to TRBD1. The ends lost 3 bases at V and 3 bases at J; junction bases unmatched: 8. This CDR3 contains 16 residues. Germline V gene sequence: CDR1 SEHNR, CDR2 FQNEAQ (reference sequence). For the CDR3, the DNA is TGTGCCAGCAGCTTCCCCCTCGGACAGGGAACAGATACGCAGTATTTT. Its translation is CASSFPLGQGTDTQYF.